This T cell receptor (beta chain) originates from a study of Ad26.COV2.S vaccination and SARS-CoV-2 variants. Background on the study: Ad26.COV2.S shots went into the muscle once or twice, 56 days apart. Overall study results and limits: Quantification of TCR breadth and depth may have yielded underestimates of total T cell responses. Placebo and vaccine recipients had non-spike TCR breadth that was similar.

Germline-derived CDR1 and CDR2 are SQVTM and ANQGSEA. This CDR3 spans 13 amino acids. Unmatched junction bases numbered 5, after V lost 7 bases and J lost 1 base. Treatment of the sample: some 20 received Ad26.COV2.S at low or high dose, single or two shots; roughly 5 received placebo; per-sample allocation not given. It was on day 63 after the first vaccine or placebo injection that samples were taken. Wuhan-strain SARS-CoV-2 spike was expressed by the Ad26 vector that made up the vaccine. Generated by immunoSEQ multiplex PCR, the TCRdb table keeps only in-frame clones and is missing some. Of 440,000 or so clones in the sample, 90% were seen once. Regarding this clone: Its antigen is unknown.

The specimen comprised peripheral blood, sampled in a trial of Ad26.COV2.S vaccine versus placebo. The TCR comes from a person aged 18 to 59 who received the Ad26.COV2.S COVID-19 vaccine or a placebo. The genes are TRBV29-1 and TRBJ2-3; 7 bases fit TRBD2. The CDR3 DNA reads as TGCAGCGCCGACGGGAGGCGCACAGATACGCAGTATTTT. As protein: CSADGRRTDTQYF.